These 31 T cell receptor beta chains were sequenced from one sample in a study of post-analysis software for immune sequencing data. General study findings and limits: A few TRBV segments (TRBV5-6, TRBV5-1 and TRBV20-1 among them) occurred more frequently in patients than in controls.

Built from TCR beta cDNA, the libraries had unique molecular identifiers in them. One entry per CDR3 protein results from TCRdb running MiXCR on the PCR reads. The sample lists some 690,000 distinct CDR3 sequences, 30% occurring once. Their target antigens are unknown. The sample taken for sequencing was blood. Receptor source: a girl under 18 with multiple sclerosis.

This clonotype was seen only once. The genes are TRBV4-2 and TRBJ2-2, with 8 bases aligning to TRBD2. The CDR3 contains 18 residues. Germline assignment: CDR1 LGHNA and CDR2 YNFKEQ. V shed 2 bases, J shed 6 bases, and the junction held 14 bases outside the gene matches. CDR3 nucleotides: TGTGCCAGCAGCCAATCCGTCGGGGGGGCCGGGTACTCCGGGGAGCTGTTTTTT. Translated, it gives CASSQSVGGAGYSGELFF.

Only a few counts were recorded for this clonotype. The J gene is TRBJ2-1, the V gene TRBV7-7; TRBD1 agrees at 11 bases. This CDR3 is 16 amino acids long. The junction had 1 base not matched to a gene; V was cut back by 1 base and J by 2 bases. Germline loops: CDR1 SSHAT, CDR2 FNYEAQ (reference sequence). CDR3 residues: CASSLGTGGAYNEQFF. CDR3 bases: TGTGCCAGCAGCTTAGGGACAGGGGGCGCCTACAATGAGCAGTTCTTC.

A few counts support this clonotype. The chain combines TRBV12-3 or TRBV12-4 with TRBJ2-3; TRBD2 agrees at 8 bases. J gave up 5 bases and V 5 bases, and 3 bases lay outside the gene matches. This CDR3 is 13 amino acids long. The CDR3, as DNA: TGTGCCAGCAGTGGACTAGCCGTAGATACGCAGTATTTT. It yields the protein CASSGLAVDTQYF.

This clonotype was counted only a few times. The chain has TRBV9 and TRBJ1-1; D is possibly TRBD1 (5 bases). The CDR3 sequence is 13 residues long. CDR1 SGDLS and CDR2 YYNGEE come from the germline V gene. V was trimmed by 2 bases and J by 8 bases, leaving 13 bases between them. Written as DNA, the CDR3 is TGTGCCAGCAGCGTTGTCCCGGGACTCGAAGCTTTCTTT. It translates to CASSVVPGLEAFF.

This clonotype was picked up many times. J is TRBJ2-7 and V is TRBV4-3, with TRBD2 matching 9 bases. CDR3 length equals 17 residues. Germline values: CDR1 LGHNA, CDR2 YSLEER. After removal of 0 bases from V and 3 bases from J, the junction contained 9 bases not matched to a gene. The CDR3 sequence: CASSQDFGGTSSYEQYF. In nucleotides, the CDR3 is TGCGCCAGCAGCCAAGATTTTGGGGGGACTAGCAGCTACGAGCAGTACTTC.

In its sample, this clonotype was seen a few times. The chain couples TRBV29-1 to TRBJ2-1; a weak D match, TRBD1 (5 bases). V was trimmed by 6 bases and J by 4 bases, leaving 10 bases between them. This CDR3 comprises 12 residues. Germline loops: CDR1 SQVTM, CDR2 ANQGSEA. CDR3 sequence (DNA): TGCAGCGTGGGGCGCGATTACAATGAGCAGTTCTTC. Translation gives CSVGRDYNEQFF.

This clonotype has more than one count but fewer than ten. V usage is TRBV7-2 and J usage is TRBJ2-2; the match to TRBD2 covers 8 bases. In germline, CDR1 is SGHTA, CDR2 FQGNSA. V was clipped by 5 bases and J by 5 bases; unmatched bases: 7. CDR3 length equals 15 residues. CDR3 protein: CASSVGLGGTGELFF. In nucleotides, the CDR3 is TGTGCCAGCAGCGTGGGACTAGGGGGAACCGGGGAGCTGTTTTTT.

The V gene is TRBV20-1, the J gene TRBJ2-1, with TRBD2 identical over 9 bases. Germline CDR1 DFQATT, CDR2 SNEGSKA (reference sequence). The V segment lost 2 bases and the J segment 5 bases; nucleotides outside the gene matches: 13. The CDR3 contains 17 residues. CDR3 loop: CSARIPPSGKKDNEQFF. As DNA, the CDR3 is TGCAGTGCTAGAATCCCCCCTAGCGGGAAAAAGGACAATGAGCAGTTCTTC.

The table lists this clonotype with a few counts. This chain connects TRBV7-2 to TRBJ2-1; D gene unclear. Germline loops: CDR1 SGHTA, CDR2 FQGNSA. The CDR3 is 15 residues long. Between the trimmed V and J ends, which lost 5 bases and 2 bases, there was a span of 13 bases. The CDR3 region is CASSRDPQPYNEQFF. The CDR3 DNA reads TGTGCCAGCAGCAGAGACCCCCAGCCCTACAATGAGCAGTTCTTC.

A few counts support this clonotype. As DNA, the CDR3 is TGTGCCAGTAGTATAGATCTGGGACAGACAGATACGCAGTATTTT. Residues: CASSIDLGQTDTQYF. The gene calls are TRBV19 and TRBJ2-3; 7 nucleotides match TRBD1. The CDR3 sequence is 15 residues long. The V segment lost 0 bases and the J segment 3 bases; nucleotides outside the gene matches: 3. Germline V lookup: CDR1 LNHDA, CDR2 SQIVND (reference sequence).

A few counts support this clonotype. V and J are TRBV12-3 or TRBV12-4 and TRBJ2-1; TRBD2 agrees at 8 bases. The CDR3 is 14 amino acids. V gave up 5 bases and J gave up 8 bases; unmatched junction bases: 8. The CDR3 DNA follows: TGTGCCAGCAGTACCGGGACTAGTGTGTATGAGCAGTTCTTC. This codes for CASSTGTSVYEQFF.

The chain carries TRBV20-1 and TRBJ1-5; TRBD1 matches 9 bases. The germline gives CDR1 DFQATT, CDR2 SNEGSKA (reference sequence). V trimming: 5 bases; J trimming: 6 bases; junction bases outside the gene matches: 23. This CDR3 has 19 residues. The CDR3 DNA reads as TGCAGTGCTCGACGGGTTCTAGGATCCTTACAGGGGGCCGGTCAGCCCCAGCATTTT. Its protein is CSARRVLGSLQGAGQPQHF.

This clonotype has just a few counts. This chain uses TRBV6-4 with TRBJ2-1; 11 bases are shared with TRBD2. CDR3 length: 16 residues. The germline gives CDR1 MRHNA, CDR2 SNTAGT. V shed 9 bases and J 8 bases; nucleotides not matched to a gene: 15. The DNA for the CDR3 is TGTGCCAGTAGCGTAATAGCGGGGGGGCCATTTGATGAGCAGTTCTTC. Its protein product is CASSVIAGGPFDEQFF.

With regard to this clonotype: The junction departs from the called germline gene at one end, perhaps through a read error. V usage is TRBV7-9 and J usage is TRBJ1-1; no firm D call. Per germline, CDR1 SEHNR and CDR2 FQNEAQ (reference sequence). This CDR3 contains 15 residues. In DNA, the CDR3 is TGTGCCAGCGGCTTAGGGCAGACTATGAACACTGAAGCTTTCTTT. Its translation is CASGLGQTMNTEAFF.

The V and J genes are TRBV7-9 and TRBJ2-7; 7 positions match TRBD1. V dropped 1 base and J dropped 5; count of bases not matched to a gene: 11. CDR3 length equals 16 residues. Germline-derived CDR1 and CDR2 are SEHNR and FQNEAQ (reference sequence). The CDR3 loop reads CASSLVRLGTANEQYF. The CDR3 DNA is TGTGCCAGCAGCTTAGTACGTCTAGGGACAGCCAACGAGCAGTACTTC.

This clonotype was seen a few times. This chain uses TRBV6-5 with TRBJ1-2; 8 bases agree with TRBD1. CDR1 is MNHEY, CDR2 SVGAGI, per germline. The CDR3 runs to 13 residues. The V and J ends lost 4 bases and 8 bases, in that order; junction bases with no gene match: 6. The CDR3 DNA reads TGTGCCAGCAGTTCTGACAGGGGCGGAGGCTACACCTTC. Protein: CASSSDRGGGYTF.

The chain combines TRBV5-5 with TRBJ1-2; a possible D gene is TRBD1 (6 bases). Per the germline V gene, CDR1 is SGHKS and CDR2 is YYEKEE (reference sequence). The V and J ends lost 4 bases and 4 bases respectively, with 23 bases between them. The CDR3 has 17 residues. The chain's CDR3 is CASSPIPGAGLFYGYTF. CDR3 nucleotide sequence: TGTGCCAGCAGCCCTATACCAGGGGCAGGGCTGTTCTATGGCTACACCTTC. Complete variable domain (other parts from reference TRBV5-5 and TRBJ1-2): DAGVTQSPTHLIKTRGQQVTLRCSPISGHKSVSWYQQVLGQGPQFIFQYYEKEERGRGNFPDRFSARQFPNYSSELNVNALLLGDSALYLCASSPIPGAGLFYGYTFGSGTRLTVV.

In this sample, this clonotype turned up a few times. The chain uses TRBV28 and TRBJ1-4; D not certain. The CDR3 length is 13 residues. Per germline, CDR1 MDHEN and CDR2 SYDVKM. V gave up 6 bases and J gave up 5 bases, with 10 bases separating them. CDR3 in DNA: TGTGCCAGCAGCCTGAGCCTGAATGAAAAACTGTTTTTT. It is translated as CASSLSLNEKLFF.

The chain uses TRBV20-1 and TRBJ2-1; the D gene could be TRBD1 or TRBD2 (5 bases each). The germline V gene encodes CDR1 DFQATT and CDR2 SNEGSKA (reference sequence). The CDR3 is 16 amino acids. V was shortened by 5 bases and J by 4 bases, with 21 bases between the two germline ends. CDR3 nucleotides: TGCAGTGCTGTATCTCCCGGGACCGCTCTTTACAATGAGCAGTTCTTC. Its translation is CSAVSPGTALYNEQFF.

This clonotype has just a few counts. The V and J genes are TRBV5-5 and TRBJ1-2, with 7 bases matching TRBD1. The V gene end was trimmed by 3 bases and the J gene end by 4 bases; junction bases not matched to a gene: 3. There are 13 residues in the CDR3. Germline lookup yields CDR1 SGHKS and CDR2 YYEKEE (reference sequence). The CDR3 reads CASSWDSIYGYTF. CDR3 in DNA: TGTGCCAGCAGCTGGGACAGTATCTATGGCTACACCTTC.

This clonotype has only a few counts. A much larger clone sits a single nucleotide away, making a read error possible. The chain has TRBV6-5 and TRBJ2-1; D is ambiguous. The CDR3 is 13 residues long. Per the germline V gene, CDR1 is MNHEY and CDR2 is SVGAGI. Trimming left V 7 bases short and J 6 bases short, with 13 bases between. DNA for the CDR3: TGTGCCAGCATAGCCCCGAACAGCAATGAGCAGTTCTTC. It translates to CASIAPNSNEQFF.

CDR3 DNA: TGTGCCAGCAGCCCGGGACGACTGAGGACCGGGGAGCTGTTTTTT. Translating it yields CASSPGRLRTGELFF. J is TRBJ2-2 and V is TRBV7-2; D might be TRBD1 or TRBD2, each matching 5 bases. The V gene's germline CDR1 is SGHTA and CDR2 FQGNSA. The germline V and J ends were trimmed by 5 bases and 5 bases, with 15 bases remaining between them. This CDR3 region has 15 residues.

The chain uses TRBV7-2 and TRBJ2-3, with 10 nucleotides matching TRBD1. The J segment lost 3 bases and the V segment lost 4 bases, leaving 13 bases of the junction unmatched. Germline loops: CDR1 SGHTA, CDR2 FQGNSA. CDR3 length equals 18 residues. CDR3 loop: CASSWTGGGGYRTDTQYF. The CDR3 DNA reads as TGTGCCAGCAGCTGGACAGGGGGGGGCGGATACCGGACAGATACGCAGTATTTT.

The rearrangement links TRBV5-1 to TRBJ2-7; 7 bases line up with TRBD1. Germline CDR1 reads SGHRS; CDR2 reads YFSETQ. V lost 2 bases to trimming and J lost 5 bases; unmatched junction nucleotides: 7. This CDR3 contains 14 residues. This chain's CDR3 is CASSFQGDNDEQYF. For the CDR3, the DNA is TGCGCCAGCAGCTTCCAGGGGGACAACGACGAGCAGTACTTC.

As regards this clonotype: This clone may be a read error of a much larger clone one base away. The V and J genes are TRBV3-1 and TRBJ1-2, with D perhaps matching TRBD1 (5 bases). V was clipped by 4 bases and J by 5 bases, with 20 bases between them. This CDR3 spans 16 amino acids. From germline, CDR1 is LGHDT and CDR2 YNNKEL (reference sequence). Here the CDR3 reads CASSPAGLNGCYGYTF. The CDR3 DNA sequence: TGTGCCAGCAGCCCCGCGGGACTTAACGGGTGTTATGGCTACACCTTC.

This clonotype has ten or more counts. The chain couples TRBV9 to TRBJ2-3, with a possible D match to TRBD2 (5 bases). Trimming took 4 bases from V and 0 from J, leaving 15 bases between them. The CDR3 runs 16 residues. Germline CDR1 and CDR2: SGDLS and YYNGEE. The CDR3: CASSPPGGGSTDTQYF. As DNA, the CDR3 is TGTGCCAGCAGCCCACCCGGAGGCGGGAGCACAGATACGCAGTATTTT.

The rearrangement links TRBV28 to TRBJ2-7; unclear D gene. CDR1 MDHEN and CDR2 SYDVKM come from the germline V gene. The CDR3 is made up of 15 amino acids. The V gene lost 1 base and the J gene lost 1 base, with 11 bases spanning the gap. The CDR3: CASSLFDGLSYEQYF. The CDR3 bases are TGTGCCAGCAGTTTATTCGACGGCCTTTCCTACGAGCAGTACTTC. The variable domain in full, completed from reference TRBV28 and TRBJ2-7, reads DVKVTQSSRYLVKRTGEKVFLECVQDMDHENMFWYRQDPGLGLRLIYFSYDVKMKEKGDIPEGYSVSREKKERFSLILESASTNQTSMYLCASSLFDGLSYEQYFGPGTRLTVT.

This chain uses TRBV7-9 with TRBJ2-7; no firm D call. The CDR3 is made up of 15 amino acids. Trimming stripped 1 base from V and 0 bases from J, with 10 bases between. Germline V CDR1 and CDR2: SEHNR, FQNEAQ (reference sequence). CDR3 residues: CASSLGWTGSYEQYF. The CDR3 DNA reads as TGTGCCAGCAGCTTAGGCTGGACGGGCTCCTACGAGCAGTACTTC.

This CDR3 is CASRPPARNSPLHF. The DNA of the CDR3 is TGTGCCAGCAGACCCCCTGCCCGGAATTCACCCCTCCACTTT. J is TRBJ1-6 and V is TRBV7-2, with unresolved D. There are 14 residues in the CDR3. Trimming cost V 6 bases and J 7 bases, with 13 bases left between them. CDR1 is SGHTA and CDR2 is FQGNSA in the germline V gene.

V and J are TRBV4-3 and TRBJ2-3; 9 bases agree with TRBD1. Germline CDR1 reads LGHNA; CDR2 reads YSLEER. The V gene end was trimmed by 3 bases and the J gene end by 4 bases; junction bases not matched to a gene: 11. This CDR3 is built from 17 residues. CDR3 sequence (DNA): TGCGCCAGCAGCCATGACTCTGGGACAGGGTTCGCAGATACGCAGTATTTT. Protein sequence: CASSHDSGTGFADTQYF.

The chain uses TRBV28 and TRBJ1-2; unclear D gene. V dropped 3 bases and J dropped 4 bases, with 6 bases sitting between them. CDR1 MDHEN and CDR2 SYDVKM come from the germline V gene. The CDR3 consists of 12 residues. In DNA form, the CDR3 reads TGTGCCAGCAGTTTTCGCAGCTATGGCTACACCTTC. Protein sequence: CASSFRSYGYTF.